The 32 T cell receptor beta chains given below trace back to one sample, sequenced in a study of cytomegalovirus exposure and HLA in healthy donors. Sequencing was performed with immunoSEQ multiplex PCR; in TCRdb, only in-frame clones are kept and a portion is missing. The sample has some 130,000 clones; approximately 94% are singletons. Source material: PBMCs. Receptors were obtained from a young man in good health and CMV-seropositive.

The chain uses TRBV6-5 and TRBJ1-2; D is perhaps TRBD1 (5 bases). The CDR3 sequence is 14 residues long. Germline loops: CDR1 MNHEY, CDR2 SVGAGI. Trimming left V 6 bases short and J 6 bases short, with 17 bases between. CDR3 amino acids: CASSRAQGSNGYTF. The CDR3 DNA sequence: TGTGCCAGCAGCCGCGCCCAGGGAAGTAATGGCTACACCTTC.

This chain links TRBV29-1 with TRBJ2-1; 7 positions agree with TRBD1. The junction had 6 bases not matched to a gene; V was cut back by 6 bases and J by 1 base. Germline values: CDR1 SQVTM, CDR2 ANQGSEA. This CDR3 contains 14 residues. In DNA, the CDR3 is TGCAGCGTGGAAAGGGACAGATCCTACAATGAGCAGTTCTTC. Protein sequence: CSVERDRSYNEQFF.

This chain joins TRBV6-5 and TRBJ2-1; D gene ambiguous. Germline-derived CDR1 and CDR2 are MNHEY and SVGAGI. V lost 0 bases and J 4 bases, leaving 13 bases between the germline ends. The CDR3 is 16 residues long. In DNA, the CDR3 is TGTGCCAGCAGTTACTCTCCAGTGCTGGTTTACAATGAGCAGTTCTTC. Encoded protein: CASSYSPVLVYNEQFF.

The V call is TRBV11-2, the J call TRBJ1-1; the D is unclear. The CDR3 covers 15 residues. Trimming removed 2 bases from V and 1 base from J, with 11 bases in between. Germline V gene data show CDR1 as SGHAT and CDR2 as FQNNGV. CDR3 sequence reads: CASSLRGLGNTEAFF. CDR3 nucleotides: TGTGCCAGCAGCTTACGCGGGTTGGGGAACACTGAAGCTTTCTTT.

The chain carries TRBV7-9 and TRBJ1-6; D is unclear. Trimming removed 5 bases from V and 7 bases from J, with 12 bases in between. The CDR3 length is 14 residues. Germline V lookup: CDR1 SEHNR, CDR2 FQNEAQ (reference sequence). The CDR3 coding sequence is TGTGCCAGCAGCATTGGACTGATGAATTCACCCCTCCACTTT. Translating it yields CASSIGLMNSPLHF. The full variable domain, with the rest looked up from reference TRBV7-9 and TRBJ1-6, is DTGVSQNPRHKITKRGQNVTFRCDPISEHNRLYWYRQTLGQGPEFLTYFQNEAQLEKSRLLSDRFSAERPKGSFSTLEIQRTEQGDSAMYLCASSIGLMNSPLHFGNGTRLTVT.

This clone has only one observation. The chain uses TRBV6-9 and TRBJ2-1; D remains unclear. CDR1 and CDR2 from the germline V gene are MNHGY and SVAAGI. The CDR3 covers 12 residues. Trimming took 7 bases from V and 6 from J, leaving 10 bases between them. Written as DNA, the CDR3 is TGTGCCAGCATTTGGGCCGTCAATGAGCAGTTCTTC. Its protein is CASIWAVNEQFF.

This rearrangement joins TRBV29-1 to TRBJ2-1, with 11 bases matching TRBD2. Losses at the gene ends were 7 bases for V and 9 bases for J; bases not matched to a gene: 11. Per the germline V gene, CDR1 is SQVTM and CDR2 is ANQGSEA. The CDR3 is 14 amino acids. The CDR3: CSGGTSGSGREQFF. The CDR3 DNA sequence: TGCAGCGGGGGAACTAGCGGGAGCGGCCGTGAGCAGTTCTTC.

This clone was found once. CDR3 protein: CASNSPGGYEQYF. DNA of the CDR3: TGTGCCAGCAATTCACCAGGGGGCTACGAGCAGTACTTC. The rearrangement links TRBV6-1 to TRBJ2-7, with 7 bases aligning to TRBD1. The germline V gene encodes CDR1 MNHNS and CDR2 SASEGT. The CDR3 contains 13 residues. V dropped 7 bases and J dropped 3; count of bases not matched to a gene: 6.

The rearrangement uses TRBV11-2 and TRBJ1-1; TRBD1 is a possible D gene (5 bases). The germline V gene has CDR1 SGHAT and CDR2 FQNNGV. The CDR3 contains 13 residues. Trimming removed 5 bases from V and 5 bases from J, with 12 bases in between. CDR3 protein: CASSQQVGTEAFF. In nucleotides, the CDR3 is TGTGCCAGCAGCCAACAGGTTGGGACTGAAGCTTTCTTT.

V is TRBV28 and J is TRBJ1-5, with a tentative D call TRBD1 (5 bases). V gave up 6 bases and J gave up 5 bases, with 8 bases separating them. Germline V gives CDR1 MDHEN, CDR2 SYDVKM. This CDR3 is built from 12 residues. This CDR3 is CASRRGDQPQHF. CDR3 DNA sequence: TGTGCCAGCAGACGGGGGGATCAGCCCCAGCATTTT.

V and J are TRBV28 and TRBJ1-2, with 8 bases lining up with TRBD1. V shed 1 base and J 7 bases; nucleotides not matched to a gene: 8. In germline, CDR1 is MDHEN, CDR2 SYDVKM. There are 15 residues in the CDR3. The DNA for the CDR3 is TGTGCCAGCAGTTTATACACAGGGGGTGATCGTGGCTACACCTTC. Protein: CASSLYTGGDRGYTF.

This rearrangement joins TRBV5-1 to TRBJ2-2, with 8 bases aligning to TRBD2. Trimming at V came to 4 bases and at J to 0 bases, leaving 2 bases not matched to a gene. This CDR3 spans 15 amino acids. The germline V gene encodes CDR1 SGHRS and CDR2 YFSETQ. In DNA, the CDR3 is TGCGCCAGCAGCATGGGACTAGCGAACACCGGGGAGCTGTTTTTT. As protein: CASSMGLANTGELFF.

This chain uses TRBV5-6 with TRBJ1-1; D is uncertain. CDR3 length: 15 amino acids. Germline CDR1 and CDR2: SGHDT and YYEEEE. Trimming shortened V by 4 bases and J by 2 bases, and 15 bases separated the two germline ends. The DNA for the CDR3 is TGTGCCAGCAGCCACCCCAGTTACCTTAACACTGAAGCTTTCTTT. This translates into CASSHPSYLNTEAFF.

This chain joins TRBV4-2 and TRBJ2-7; a possible D gene is TRBD1 (6 bases). Germline V gene lookup returns CDR1 LGHNA and CDR2 YNFKEQ. V lost 1 base to trimming and J lost 3 bases, with 7 bases between them. CDR3 length equals 13 residues. CDR3 sequence (DNA): TGTGCCAGCAGCCAAGGGACAGTCTACGAGCAGTACTTC. As protein: CASSQGTVYEQYF.

The chain employs TRBV4-1 and TRBJ2-1; 14 bases line up with TRBD2. The CDR3 has 17 amino acids. The germline V gene encodes CDR1 MGHRA and CDR2 YSYEKL. The V segment lost 4 bases and the J segment 7 bases; nucleotides outside the gene matches: 9. CDR3 sequence reads: CASSPQHGTSGRNEQFF. The DNA of the CDR3 is TGCGCCAGCAGCCCCCAACACGGGACTAGCGGGAGAAATGAGCAGTTCTTC.

V is TRBV5-4 and J is TRBJ1-1; TRBD1 is a possible D gene (6 bases). V was shortened by 1 base and J by 0 bases, with 16 bases between the two germline ends. Germline values: CDR1 SGHNT, CDR2 YYREEE (reference sequence). The CDR3 is 17 amino acids. CDR3 loop: CASSLLLGGDMNTEAFF. The CDR3 DNA sequence: TGTGCCAGCAGCTTGCTTTTGGGGGGGGACATGAACACTGAAGCTTTCTTT.

The chain is built from TRBV7-6 and TRBJ2-7; possibly TRBD2 for D (5 bases). CDR1 and CDR2 from the germline V gene are SGHVS and FNYEAQ. The CDR3 is made up of 18 amino acids. The V gene lost 0 bases and the J gene lost 2 bases, with 20 bases spanning the gap. Here the CDR3 DNA reads TGTGCCAGCAGCTTAGCCCCATCTAGCCCTACTTTTCCCTACGAGCAGTACTTC. Protein: CASSLAPSSPTFPYEQYF.

This clone is judged medium-sized. V is TRBV5-6 and J is TRBJ1-1; D is perhaps TRBD1 (5 bases). CDR1 and CDR2 (germline): SGHDT, YYEEEE. Trimming left V 4 bases short and J 4 bases short, with 11 bases between. This CDR3 is 13 amino acids long. CDR3 DNA sequence: TGTGCCAGCAGCCCTCGGGGGGTCACTGAAGCTTTCTTT. Its protein product is CASSPRGVTEAFF.

The rearrangement links TRBV13 to TRBJ2-5; 7 bases match TRBD2. The V gene's germline CDR1 is PRHDT and CDR2 FYEKMQ (reference sequence). The J segment lost 5 bases and the V segment lost 5 bases, leaving 5 bases of the junction unmatched. The length of the CDR3 is 13 residues. CDR3 bases: TGTGCCAGCAGCCTACTAGCGTTGGAGACCCAGTACTTC. Translated, it gives CASSLLALETQYF. Full variable domain (outside the CDR3, taken from reference TRBV13 and TRBJ2-5): AAGVIQSPRHLIKEKRETATLKCYPIPRHDTVYWYQQGPGQDPQFLISFYEKMQSDKGSIPDRFSAQQFSDYHSELNMSSLELGDSALYFCASSLLALETQYFGPGTRLLVL.

This chain uses TRBV11-2 with TRBJ1-3, with D uncertain. The CDR3 runs 12 residues. CDR1 and CDR2 (germline): SGHAT, FQNNGV. V dropped 1 base and J dropped 8 bases, with 6 bases sitting between them. For the CDR3, the DNA is TGTGCCAGCAGCTTAGTAACAGACACCATATATTTT. This sequence encodes CASSLVTDTIYF.

The rearrangement uses TRBV2 and TRBJ2-7; D call uncertain. Trimming removed 6 bases at V and 0 bases at J, with 18 bases between. CDR1 and CDR2 (germline): SNHLY, FYNNEI. The CDR3 is 16 residues long. The CDR3 here is CASRPPVGTISYEQYF. Here the CDR3 DNA reads TGTGCCAGCAGGCCCCCTGTCGGTACCATCTCCTACGAGCAGTACTTC.

This clone was counted once. The chain employs TRBV9 and TRBJ2-7; D remains ambiguous. This CDR3 contains 14 residues. The V and J ends lost 4 bases and 3 bases respectively, with 14 bases between them. Germline-derived CDR1 and CDR2 are SGDLS and YYNGEE. CDR3 loop: CASSPTTWSYEQYF. CDR3 sequence (DNA): TGTGCCAGCAGCCCCACTACGTGGAGCTACGAGCAGTACTTC. Using reference TRBV9 and TRBJ2-7 for the parts outside the CDR3, the full variable domain is DSGVTQTPKHLITATGQRVTLRCSPRSGDLSVYWYQQSLDQGLQFLIQYYNGEERAKGNILERFSAQQFPDLHSELNLSSLELGDSALYFCASSPTTWSYEQYFGPGTRLTVT.

The chain employs TRBV6-1 and TRBJ1-2, with TRBD1 as a possible D gene (5 bases). Trimming removed 4 bases from V and 3 bases from J, with 15 bases in between. The CDR3 consists of 15 residues. In germline, CDR1 is MNHNS, CDR2 SASEGT. CDR3 nucleotides: TGTGCCAGCAGTGTCCCAGGGTTTGGGGACTATGGCTACACCTTC. It codes for CASSVPGFGDYGYTF.

The CDR3 DNA reads as TGTGCCAGCAGCCTAGCGGGAGCGACAGATACGCAGTATTTT. This sequence encodes CASSLAGATDTQYF. The gene calls are TRBV7-3 and TRBJ2-3; TRBD2 matches at 10 bases. The CDR3 consists of 14 residues. Per germline, CDR1 SGHTA and CDR2 FQGTGA. Trimming removed 5 bases from V and 3 bases from J; junction bases left unmatched: 2. Filled out from reference TRBV7-3 and TRBJ2-3, the complete variable domain reads GAGVSQTPSNKVTEKGKYVELRCDPISGHTALYWYRQSLGQGPEFLIYFQGTGAADDSGLPNDRFFAVRPEGSVSTLKIQRTERGDSAVYLCASSLAGATDTQYFGPGTRLTVL.

In DNA, the CDR3 is TGTGCCAGCAGCCTGACAGGTTTAAGATGGCCCCAGCATTTT. It yields the protein CASSLTGLRWPQHF. The chain recombines TRBV28 with TRBJ1-5; D possibly corresponds to TRBD1 (6 bases). The CDR3 runs 14 residues. CDR1 is MDHEN and CDR2 is SYDVKM in the germline V gene. Deletions cut 6 bases from V and 9 bases from J, with 18 bases between.

The rearrangement joins TRBV15 to TRBJ1-1; D ambiguous. V was shortened by 0 bases and J by 4 bases, with 12 bases between the two germline ends. CDR1 is LNHNV, CDR2 YYDKDF, per germline (reference sequence). The CDR3 spans 15 residues. The DNA of the CDR3 is TGTGCCACCAGCAGAGATCTCCGGGTGACCACTGAAGCTTTCTTT. As protein: CATSRDLRVTTEAFF. Combining the CDR3 with reference TRBV15 and TRBJ1-1 gives the whole variable domain DAMVIQNPRYQVTQFGKPVTLSCSQTLNHNVMYWYQQKSSQAPKLLFHYYDKDFNNEADTPDNFQSRRPNTSFCFLDIRSPGLGDTAMYLCATSRDLRVTTEAFFGQGTRLTVV.

J is TRBJ2-7 and V is TRBV5-1; 9 bases are a match to TRBD1. CDR1 and CDR2 from the germline V gene are SGHRS and YFSETQ. The J segment lost 5 bases and the V segment lost 0 bases, leaving 9 bases of the junction unmatched. The CDR3 contains 16 residues. The CDR3 protein is CASSLAMDRGIHEQYF. The CDR3 bases are TGCGCCAGCAGCTTGGCCATGGACAGGGGAATCCACGAGCAGTACTTC. The complete variable domain, with remaining parts taken from reference TRBV5-1 and TRBJ2-7, reads KAGVTQTPRYLIKTRGQQVTLSCSPISGHRSVSWYQQTPGQGLQFLFEYFSETQRNKGNFPGRFSGRQFSNSRSEMNVSTLELGDSALYLCASSLAMDRGIHEQYFGPGTRLTVT.

The chain recombines TRBV2 with TRBJ1-1; tentatively, D is TRBD1 (5 bases). V gave up 8 bases and J gave up 1 base, with 11 bases separating them. Germline-derived CDR1 and CDR2 are SNHLY and FYNNEI. The CDR3 is 13 residues long. The CDR3 sequence is CASGRTPNTEAFF. The DNA for the CDR3 is TGTGCCAGCGGGAGGACACCGAACACTGAAGCTTTCTTT.

The V call is TRBV2, the J call TRBJ2-1, with 7 bases that match TRBD1. This CDR3 has 15 residues. The V and J ends lost 4 bases and 4 bases, in that order; junction bases with no gene match: 7. Germline loops: CDR1 SNHLY, CDR2 FYNNEI. Written as DNA, the CDR3 is TGTGCCAGCAGTGGACAGGGAAGGGGGTACAATGAGCAGTTCTTC. Protein: CASSGQGRGYNEQFF.

This sequence joins TRBV2 and TRBJ2-1, with TRBD2 matching 13 bases. The CDR3 has 15 amino acids. The V and J ends lost 3 bases and 10 bases, in that order; junction bases with no gene match: 6. Per germline, CDR1 SNHLY and CDR2 FYNNEI. The CDR3 protein is CASSEGLAGLGEQFF. The CDR3 coding sequence is TGTGCCAGCAGTGAGGGACTAGCGGGACTTGGCGAGCAGTTCTTC.

V usage is TRBV6-5 and J usage is TRBJ1-1; the D is unclear. V lost 4 bases and J 8 bases, leaving 11 bases between the germline ends. The germline V gene has CDR1 MNHEY and CDR2 SVGAGI. The CDR3 totals 12 residues. CDR3 region: CASSSLVEEAFF. The CDR3 nucleotides are TGTGCCAGCAGTTCCCTCGTTGAGGAAGCTTTCTTT.

This clone was counted once. The gene calls are TRBV18 and TRBJ2-7, with TRBD2 matching over 11 bases. CDR3 length: 14 amino acids. V lost 4 bases, J lost 3 bases, and 2 bases stayed unmatched. Per germline, CDR1 KGHSH and CDR2 LQKENI. The CDR3 DNA follows: TGTGCCAGCTCACAGACTAGCGGGGACTACGAGCAGTACTTC. Protein: CASSQTSGDYEQYF.